One and the same sample provided the 5 T cell receptor beta chains below, sequenced in a study of spatial heterogeneity in lung cancer. Described time point: sample taken at primary tumor resection. General study results and limits: Tracking of tumor mutation counts was seen in expanded intratumoral alpha and beta TCR counts.

TCRdb itself ran the 5' RACE reads through MiXCR, one entry per CDR3 protein. This table has thousands of distinct CDR3 sequences, approximately 19% appearing once. These receptors have no identified antigens. Source: lung tumor tissue, taken at surgery. The receptor source for this set is a female donor with early-stage non-small cell lung cancer.

This chain links TRBV28 with TRBJ2-7; 7 bases agree with TRBD2. Losses at the gene ends were 5 bases for V and 3 bases for J; bases not matched to a gene: 4. The CDR3 spans 13 residues. CDR1 MDHEN and CDR2 SYDVKM come from the germline V gene. The CDR3: CASSRWGGYEQYF. CDR3 nucleotides: TGTGCCAGCAGTCGATGGGGGGGCTACGAGCAGTACTTC.

The rearrangement uses TRBV18 and TRBJ1-1; D gene uncertain. V was cut by 3 bases and J by 0 bases, with 5 bases left in between. CDR3 length: 13 amino acids. CDR1 and CDR2 (germline): KGHSH, LQKENI. For the CDR3, the DNA is TGTGCCAGCTCACCGAGATTGAACACTGAAGCTTTCTTT. Protein: CASSPRLNTEAFF.

This clonotype is medium-sized (0.01 to 0.1%) within its sample. The chain recombines TRBV14 with TRBJ2-6, with 9 bases matching TRBD1. Germline V CDR1 and CDR2: SGHDN, FVKESK. J gave up 9 bases and V 0 bases, and 3 bases lay outside the gene matches. The CDR3 has 15 residues. In DNA, the CDR3 is TGTGCCAGCAGCCAAGAAACAGGGGGCGGCAACGTCCTGACTTTC. It yields the protein CASSQETGGGNVLTF.

This clonotype has just a few counts. CDR3 amino acids: CASSFQGETQYF. For the CDR3, the DNA is TGTGCCAGCAGCTTCCAGGGGGAGACCCAGTACTTC. This chain uses TRBV7-8 with TRBJ2-5; the D gene is possibly TRBD1 (6 bases). This CDR3 spans 12 amino acids. Germline V gene sequence: CDR1 SGHVS, CDR2 FQNEAQ. Trimming cost V 3 bases and J 5 bases, with 7 bases left between them. Drawing the rest from reference TRBV7-8 and TRBJ2-5, the complete variable domain is GAGVSQSPRYKVAKRGQDVALRCDPISGHVSLFWYQQALGQGPEFLTYFQNEAQLDKSGLPSDRFFAERPEGSVSTLKIQRTQQEDSAVYLCASSFQGETQYFGPGTRLLVL.

The chain is built from TRBV11-3 and TRBJ1-2; D unclear. This CDR3 region has 13 residues. The ends were cut back, 4 bases at V and 6 bases at J, with 12 bases in the middle. Per germline, CDR1 SGHNT and CDR2 YENEEA. CDR3: CASSSEIGHGYTF. CDR3 in DNA: TGTGCCAGCAGCTCTGAGATAGGGCATGGCTACACCTTC.